This T cell receptor beta chain was profiled in a study of T cell responses to AZD1222 COVID-19 vaccine. Study details: Recipients boosted at about 4 weeks or about 12 weeks are pooled. Regarding the study as a whole: Spike-specific TCR breadth and depth went up after people got two AZD1222 doses.

With V trimmed by 3 bases and J by 5 bases, 8 bases remained unmatched. Germline lookup yields CDR1 SGDLS and CDR2 YYNGEE. The CDR3 consists of 15 residues. Clones were read by immunoSEQ multiplex PCR, and TCRdb kept only the in-frame ones, dropping some. The table includes 95,000 to 150,000 clones, around 87% detected once. With regard to this clone: The antigen remains unidentified.

The sequence came from an adult in good health. The V and J genes are TRBV9 and TRBJ2-5; 9 bases map to TRBD2. Specimen: peripheral blood, collected on day 0 of AZD1222 vaccination. CDR3: CASSGPAGGSETQYF. The CDR3 DNA follows: TGTGCCAGCAGCGGGCCGGCGGGGGGGTCCGAGACCCAGTACTTC. Complete variable domain (other parts from reference TRBV9 and TRBJ2-5): DSGVTQTPKHLITATGQRVTLRCSPRSGDLSVYWYQQSLDQGLQFLIQYYNGEERAKGNILERFSAQQFPDLHSELNLSSLELGDSALYFCASSGPAGGSETQYFGPGTRLLVL.